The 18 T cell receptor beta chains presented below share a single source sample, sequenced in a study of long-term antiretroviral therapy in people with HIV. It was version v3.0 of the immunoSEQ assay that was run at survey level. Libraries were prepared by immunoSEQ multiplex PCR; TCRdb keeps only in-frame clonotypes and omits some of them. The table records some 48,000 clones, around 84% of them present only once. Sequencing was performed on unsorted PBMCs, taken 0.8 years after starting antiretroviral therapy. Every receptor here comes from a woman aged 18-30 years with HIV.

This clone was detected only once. The CDR3 region has the DNA TGTGCCAGCAGTCTTCAGGGGGCCACTGAAGCTTTCTTT. It is translated as CASSLQGATEAFF. V usage is TRBV6-5 and J usage is TRBJ1-1, with TRBD1 matching 8 bases. Per germline, CDR1 MNHEY and CDR2 SVGAGI. With 5 bases clipped from V and 4 bases from J, the junction kept 3 bases outside the gene matches. This CDR3 region has 13 residues.

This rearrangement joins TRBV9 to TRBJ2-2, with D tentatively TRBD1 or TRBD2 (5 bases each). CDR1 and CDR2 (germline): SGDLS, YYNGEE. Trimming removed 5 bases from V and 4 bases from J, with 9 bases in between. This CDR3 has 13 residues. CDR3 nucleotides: TGTGCCAGCAGGGGACGAACCACCGGGGAGCTGTTTTTT. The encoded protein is CASRGRTTGELFF.

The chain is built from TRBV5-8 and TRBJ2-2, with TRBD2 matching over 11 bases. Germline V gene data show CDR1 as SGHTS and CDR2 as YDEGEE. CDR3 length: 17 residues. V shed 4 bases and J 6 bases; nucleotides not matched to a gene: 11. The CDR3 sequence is CASSLTRLAGGSGELFF. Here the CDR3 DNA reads TGTGCCAGCAGCCTTACGCGGCTAGCGGGAGGATCCGGGGAGCTGTTTTTT.

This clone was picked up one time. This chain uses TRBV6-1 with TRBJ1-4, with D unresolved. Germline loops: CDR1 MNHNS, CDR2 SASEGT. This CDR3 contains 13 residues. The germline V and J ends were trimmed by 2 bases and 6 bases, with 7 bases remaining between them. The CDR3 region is CASSEKAYEKLFF. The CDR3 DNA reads TGTGCCAGCAGTGAAAAGGCTTATGAAAAACTGTTTTTT.

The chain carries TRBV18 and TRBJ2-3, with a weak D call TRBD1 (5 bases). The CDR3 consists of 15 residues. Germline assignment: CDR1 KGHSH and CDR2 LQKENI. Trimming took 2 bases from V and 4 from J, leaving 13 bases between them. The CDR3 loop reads CASSPLSRAADTQYF. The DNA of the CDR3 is TGTGCCAGCTCACCATTGAGCAGGGCTGCAGATACGCAGTATTTT. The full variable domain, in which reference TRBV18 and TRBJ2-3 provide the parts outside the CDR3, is NAGVMQNPRHLVRRRGQEARLRCSPMKGHSHVYWYRQLPEEGLKFMVYLQKENIIDESGMPKERFSAEFPKEGPSILRIQQVVRGDSAAYFCASSPLSRAADTQYFGPGTRLTVL.

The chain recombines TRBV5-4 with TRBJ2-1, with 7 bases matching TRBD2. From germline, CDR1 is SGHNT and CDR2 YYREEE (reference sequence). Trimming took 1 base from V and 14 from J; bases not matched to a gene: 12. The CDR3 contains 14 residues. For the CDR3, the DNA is TGTGCCAGCAGCTTGTTCACGGGGGGAGGGCCGAAGTTCTTC. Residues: CASSLFTGGGPKFF.

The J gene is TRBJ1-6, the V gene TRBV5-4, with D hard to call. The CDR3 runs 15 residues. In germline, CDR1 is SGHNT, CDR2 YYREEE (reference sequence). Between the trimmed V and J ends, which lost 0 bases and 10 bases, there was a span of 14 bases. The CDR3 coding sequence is TGTGCCAGCAGCTTGGGACGGAGCCTGGGATCACCCCTCCACTTT. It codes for CASSLGRSLGSPLHF.

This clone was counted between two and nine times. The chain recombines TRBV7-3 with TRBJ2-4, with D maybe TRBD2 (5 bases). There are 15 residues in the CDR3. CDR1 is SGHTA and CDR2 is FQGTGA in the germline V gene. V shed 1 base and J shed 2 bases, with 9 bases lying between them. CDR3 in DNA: TGTGCCAGCAGCTTAATTCGGGGTTCCAAAAACATTCAGTACTTC. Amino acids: CASSLIRGSKNIQYF.

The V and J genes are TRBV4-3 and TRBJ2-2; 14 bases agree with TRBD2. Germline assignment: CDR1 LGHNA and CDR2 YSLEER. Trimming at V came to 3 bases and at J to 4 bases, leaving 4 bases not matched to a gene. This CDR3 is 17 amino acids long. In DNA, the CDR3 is TGCGCCAGCAGCCAGGGGACTAGCGGGAGCGGCACCGGGGAGCTGTTTTTT. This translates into CASSQGTSGSGTGELFF.

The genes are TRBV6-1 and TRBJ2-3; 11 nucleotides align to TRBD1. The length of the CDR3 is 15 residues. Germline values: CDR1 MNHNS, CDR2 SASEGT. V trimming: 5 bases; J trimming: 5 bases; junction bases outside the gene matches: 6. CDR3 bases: TGTGCCAGCAGTACTGGGGGACAGGGGGGAGATACGCAGTATTTT. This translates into CASSTGGQGGDTQYF.

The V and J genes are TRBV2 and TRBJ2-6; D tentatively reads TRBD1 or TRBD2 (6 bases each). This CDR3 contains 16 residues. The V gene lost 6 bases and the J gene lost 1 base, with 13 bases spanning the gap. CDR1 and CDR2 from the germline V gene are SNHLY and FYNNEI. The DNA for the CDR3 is TGTGCCAGCAGGCTGCAAGGGGGGTCTGGGGCCAACGTCCTGACTTTC. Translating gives CASRLQGGSGANVLTF.

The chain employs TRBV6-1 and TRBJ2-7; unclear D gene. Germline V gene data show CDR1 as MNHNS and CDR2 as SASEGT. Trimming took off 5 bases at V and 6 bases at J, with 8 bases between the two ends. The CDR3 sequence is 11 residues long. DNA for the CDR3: TGTGCCAGCAGTTCAGTGTCCGAGCAGTACTTC. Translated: CASSSVSEQYF.

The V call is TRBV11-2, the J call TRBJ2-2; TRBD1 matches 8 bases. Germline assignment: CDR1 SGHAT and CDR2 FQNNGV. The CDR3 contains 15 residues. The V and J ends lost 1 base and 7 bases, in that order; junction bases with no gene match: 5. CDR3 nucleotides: TGTGCCAGCAGCTTAGGGACAGGGCAGGACGGGGAGCTGTTTTTT. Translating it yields CASSLGTGQDGELFF.

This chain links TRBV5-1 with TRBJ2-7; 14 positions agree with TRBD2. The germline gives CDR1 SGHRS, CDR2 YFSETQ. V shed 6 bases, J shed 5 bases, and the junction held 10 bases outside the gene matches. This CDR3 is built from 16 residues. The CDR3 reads CASTGLAGADRNEQYF. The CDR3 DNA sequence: TGCGCCAGCACGGGACTAGCGGGAGCAGATCGTAACGAGCAGTACTTC. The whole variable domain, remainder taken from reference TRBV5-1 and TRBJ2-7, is KAGVTQTPRYLIKTRGQQVTLSCSPISGHRSVSWYQQTPGQGLQFLFEYFSETQRNKGNFPGRFSGRQFSNSRSEMNVSTLELGDSALYLCASTGLAGADRNEQYFGPGTRLTVT.

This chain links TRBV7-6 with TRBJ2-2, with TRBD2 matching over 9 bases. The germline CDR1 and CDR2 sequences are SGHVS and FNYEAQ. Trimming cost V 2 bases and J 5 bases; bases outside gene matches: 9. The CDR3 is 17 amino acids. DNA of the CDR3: TGTGCCAGCAGCTTACGGGAGACTAGCGGAGTAACCGGGGAGCTGTTTTTT. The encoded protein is CASSLRETSGVTGELFF.

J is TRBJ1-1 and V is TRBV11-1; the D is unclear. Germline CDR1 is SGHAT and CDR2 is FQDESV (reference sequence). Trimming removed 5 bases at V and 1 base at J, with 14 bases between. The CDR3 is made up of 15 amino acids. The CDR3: CASSPSPETNTEAFF. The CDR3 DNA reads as TGTGCCAGCAGCCCGAGTCCAGAGACGAACACTGAAGCTTTCTTT.

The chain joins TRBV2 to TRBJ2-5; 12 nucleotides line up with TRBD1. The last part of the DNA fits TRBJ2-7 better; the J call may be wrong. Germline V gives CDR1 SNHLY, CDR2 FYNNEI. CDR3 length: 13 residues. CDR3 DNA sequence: TGTGCCAGCGGGGGACAGGGGGCGTACGAGCAGTACTTC. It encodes CASGGQGAYEQYF.

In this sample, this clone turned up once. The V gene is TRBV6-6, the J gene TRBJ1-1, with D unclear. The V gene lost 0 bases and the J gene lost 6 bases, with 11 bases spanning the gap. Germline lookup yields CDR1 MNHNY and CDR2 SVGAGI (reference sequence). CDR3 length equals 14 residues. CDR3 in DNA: TGTGCCAGCAGTTACTCGACGATTCTGGCTGAAGCTTTCTTT. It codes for CASSYSTILAEAFF.